This T cell receptor (beta chain) is drawn from a study of CD8 T cells in Susac syndrome (dated by TCRdb to between 2018 and 2021). Context from the whole study: Repertoire sequencing was used to test whether CD8+ T cell activation and differentiation in Susac syndrome was antigen driven. General findings and caveats noted by the study authors: The TCR sequencing and HLA analysis was acknowledged to have included a relatively small number of individuals.

RNA was extracted with the RNeasy kit and roughly 0.5 to 1 ug was reverse transcribed using random hexamers. The immunoSEQ multiplex PCR assay, covering 54 Vbeta and 13 Jbeta segments, was used to amplify TCR beta CDR3 regions. PCR amplification bias was corrected using a synthetic template baseline for primer optimization and computational correction. As for the authors' bioinformatics: Reads were annotated to V, D and J genes per IMGT and analyzed with immunoSEQ Analyzer, keeping only productive sequences. Clonality was computed as one minus Shannon entropy normalized by log2 of the number of productive unique sequences. For each patient and control, public and private clones were evaluated within the 100 most prevalent clones. A clone was defined as Susac-specific if it was absent from the healthy and MS cohorts, from approximately 980 published viral clones and from other ImmuneACCESS disease sequences. TCRdb reworked the public reads: Q25 trimming with fastp, MiXCR clone assembly, productive beta chains retained. CDR3 protein duplicates are merged, each entry listing the most common genes and DNA. TCRdb assigned the V and J calls; the authors' analysis was not used. The sample yields under 200,000 distinct CDR3 sequences; 90% to 95% were counted once. About 0.13% of the sample comes from the top ten.

V loses 4 bases at its end and J loses 8 bases; junction bases beyond the gene matches: 13. The germline V gene (reference sequence) sets CDR1 to DFQATT and CDR2 to SNEGSKA. CDR3 length: 14 amino acids, cysteine to phenylalanine. Solely the CDR3 DNA is kept, with 42 bases framed from the first base. Peripheral blood CD8+ and CD4+ T cells from healthy donors, Susac syndrome patients and multiple sclerosis patients were profiled by high-throughput TCR beta sequencing. Healthy donors were included as age- and sex-matched controls. CD8+ TEMRA cells were enriched by FACS, while bulk CD8+ and CD4+ T cells were purified by magnetic negative isolation. Blood was drawn into EDTA tubes, processed within 24 hours, and PBMCs were isolated by density gradient centrifugation. PBMCs intended for TCR sequencing were frozen in liquid nitrogen and were later thawed in a 37 degrees C water bath. The sorted or isolated CD4+, CD8+ and CD8+ TEMRA cells reached a purity of at least 90%.

The table lists this clonotype with a count of one. Its target antigen remains unknown. No base qualities exist here, and no much larger clone lies one base off it. One read alone makes for weak evidence. The chain uses TRBV20-1 and TRBJ1-2; 7 junctional bases match TRBD1. Sequencing was performed on CD4+ T cells from PBMCs. The sequence was collected from a human donor in good health. The CDR3 here reads CSAKPRGQLRGYTF. The sequenced DNA is TGCAGTGCTAAACCTAGGGGACAGCTGCGCGGCTACACCTTC.